One and the same sample provided the 17 T cell receptor beta chains below, sequenced in a study of T cells in Graves' hyperthyroidism and ophthalmopathy. Template material for amplifying TCR beta CDR3 regions consisted of RNA transcripts. TCR CDR3 regions were first amplified by RT-PCR with HTBI primers. Via MiXCR, TCRdb re-called the multiplex PCR reads, giving one row per CDR3 protein. The sample includes 500,000 to 750,000 distinct CDR3 sequences, under 60% seen only once; the top ten take about 8.3%. Input material: peripheral blood or thyroid tissue (not recorded which). Every receptor here comes from a woman between 18 and 29 years old with Graves' hyperthyroidism.

The chain uses TRBV10-2 and TRBJ1-6, with 9 bases matching TRBD1. Germline loops: CDR1 WSHSY, CDR2 SAAADI. J lost 7 bases, V lost 10 bases, and 26 bases had no gene match. There are 20 residues in the CDR3. For the CDR3, the DNA is TGCGCCACCCGAAGTACTGCTCGTTACCTAGCGGGGACAGGGAATTCACCCCTCCACTTT. Amino acids: CATRSTARYLAGTGNSPLHF.

There are many counts of this clonotype. The chain employs TRBV7-9 and TRBJ2-7; 9 bases fit TRBD2. Germline lookup yields CDR1 SEHNR and CDR2 FQNEAQ (reference sequence). This CDR3 comprises 12 residues. With 7 bases clipped from V and 5 bases from J, the junction kept 3 bases outside the gene matches. The CDR3 sequence: CASTRLADEQYF. The CDR3 DNA reads TGTGCCAGCACCAGACTAGCGGACGAGCAGTACTTC.

This clonotype was detected many times. The genes are TRBV29-1 and TRBJ1-2; D might be TRBD1 (6 bases). The V and J ends lost 4 bases and 4 bases respectively, with 13 bases between them. The CDR3 is 13 residues long. From germline, CDR1 is SQVTM and CDR2 ANQGSEA. CDR3 loop: CSVVRDTGYGYTF. As DNA, the CDR3 is TGCAGCGTTGTCCGGGACACCGGCTATGGCTACACCTTC.

This clonotype came up once. V is TRBV12-3 or TRBV12-4 and J is TRBJ1-5; 7 positions agree with TRBD1. The V segment lost 4 bases and the J segment 11 bases; nucleotides outside the gene matches: 11. The CDR3 consists of 14 residues. The CDR3 coding sequence is TGTGCCAGCAGTTCCGCAGGGGGGAGGGAAGCCCAGCATTTT. As protein: CASSSAGGREAQHF.

The rearrangement joins TRBV20-1 to TRBJ1-5; D might be TRBD1 (5 bases). This CDR3 has 12 amino acids. Deletions cut 0 bases from V and 14 bases from J, with 14 bases between. Germline-derived CDR1 and CDR2 are DFQATT and SNEGSKA (reference sequence). The CDR3: CSAREAGGVEHF. DNA for the CDR3: TGCAGTGCTAGAGAAGCGGGAGGGGTCGAGCATTTT.

This clonotype was observed a few times. The junction departs from germline at one end; a sequencing error may be responsible. The chain employs TRBV4-1 and TRBJ1-1; D gene unclear. Germline V gene sequence: CDR1 MGHRA, CDR2 YSYEKL. The CDR3 has 13 residues. CDR3 in DNA: TGTGCCTGGAGTGTACTTCGGAACACTGAAGCTTTCTTT. Protein product: CAWSVLRNTEAFF.

This chain uses TRBV27 with TRBJ1-1; 11 positions match TRBD1. J gave up 5 bases and V 8 bases, and 10 bases lay outside the gene matches. The CDR3 loop spans 15 amino acids. The V gene's germline CDR1 is MNHEY and CDR2 SMNVEV (reference sequence). The DNA of the CDR3 is TGTGCCAGCCAACTACTTGGGACAGGGGGTACTGAAGCTTTCTTT. This sequence encodes CASQLLGTGGTEAFF.

In this sample, this clonotype turned up many times. This chain's CDR3 is CASSPAGDGYTF. CDR3 coding DNA: TGTGCCAGCAGCCCCGCTGGGGATGGCTACACCTTC. The V gene is TRBV27, the J gene TRBJ1-2; D uncertain. The CDR3 extends over 12 amino acids. Germline V gene lookup returns CDR1 MNHEY and CDR2 SMNVEV (reference sequence). V was clipped by 6 bases and J by 6 bases, with 11 bases between them.

V and J are TRBV7-3 and TRBJ2-7; 15 bases align to TRBD2. The DNA end favors TRBJ2-1, so the J call may be wrong. CDR1 and CDR2 (germline): SGHTA, FQGTGA. The CDR3 is 16 residues long. DNA of the CDR3: TGTGCCAGCAGTCGGACTAGCGGGGGGGGGGTCGGTAAGCAGTTCTTC. It translates to CASSRTSGGGVGKQFF.

In this sample, this clonotype turned up a few times. The chain links TRBV25-1 to TRBJ2-1, with 11 bases identical to TRBD2. Germline V CDR1 and CDR2: MGHDK, SYGVNS. This CDR3 is 16 amino acids long. The J segment lost 7 bases and the V segment lost 1 base, leaving 6 bases of the junction unmatched. The CDR3 bases are TGTGCCAGCAGTGAATTAAGTAGCGGGAGGGTTAATGAGCAGTTCTTC. Translating gives CASSELSSGRVNEQFF.

The gene calls are TRBV10-3 and TRBJ1-1; D might be TRBD1 (6 bases). Trimming cost V 7 bases and J 5 bases, with 14 bases left between them. Germline V lookup: CDR1 ENHRY, CDR2 SYGVKD. CDR3 length: 13 residues. CDR3 region: CAINQTGATEAFF. CDR3 coding DNA: TGTGCCATCAACCAGACAGGCGCTACTGAAGCTTTCTTT.

This clonotype showed up many times. V and J are TRBV19 and TRBJ1-1, with D hard to call. The CDR3 length is 13 residues. CDR1 and CDR2 (germline): LNHDA, SQIVND (reference sequence). V was shortened by 8 bases and J by 1 base, with 11 bases between the two germline ends. CDR3 nucleotide sequence: TGTGCCAGTGGGCCAGTTCGGAACACTGAAGCTTTCTTT. This codes for CASGPVRNTEAFF.

The chain joins TRBV29-1 to TRBJ2-5, with D perhaps matching TRBD1 (5 bases). This CDR3 spans 11 amino acids. Trimming removed 0 bases from V and 7 bases from J, with 6 bases in between. Germline-derived CDR1 and CDR2 are SQVTM and ANQGSEA. The CDR3 protein is CSVEEQGTQYF. DNA of the CDR3: TGCAGCGTTGAAGAGCAGGGGACCCAGTACTTC. Based on the CDR3 plus reference TRBV29-1 and TRBJ2-5, the full variable domain is SAVISQKPSRDICQRGTSLTIQCQVDSQVTMMFWYRQQPGQSLTLIATANQGSEATYESGFVIDKFPISRPNLTFSTLTVSNMSPEDSSIYLCSVEEQGTQYFGPGTRLLVL.

The rearrangement links TRBV7-3 to TRBJ2-7, with TRBD2 identical over 12 bases. CDR1 is SGHTA and CDR2 is FQGTGA in the germline V gene. V was clipped by 4 bases and J by 7 bases; unmatched bases: 11. The CDR3 has 16 amino acids. The CDR3 nucleotides read TGTGCCAGCAGCTCCCTCCGACTAGCGGGAGTTAAAGAGCAGTACTTC. It is translated as CASSSLRLAGVKEQYF.

The chain employs TRBV11-1 and TRBJ1-2; no clear D. The CDR3 contains 14 residues. Trimming shortened V by 4 bases and J by 4 bases, and 13 bases separated the two germline ends. The germline CDR1 and CDR2 sequences are SGHAT and FQDESV (reference sequence). The DNA of the CDR3 is TGTGCCAGCAGCTACGGACTAGTGGGCTATGGCTACACCTTC. Encoded protein: CASSYGLVGYGYTF. The whole variable domain, remainder taken from reference TRBV11-1 and TRBJ1-2, is EAEVAQSPRYKITEKSQAVAFWCDPISGHATLYWYRQILGQGPELLVQFQDESVVDDSQLPKDRFSAERLKGVDSTLKIQPAELGDSAMYLCASSYGLVGYGYTFGSGTRLTVV.

This clonotype was recorded at least ten times. The gene calls are TRBV9 and TRBJ1-5, with a weak D call TRBD1 (5 bases). Looked up from germline, CDR1 is SGDLS and CDR2 is YYNGEE. V was pared by 0 bases and J by 3 bases, with 7 bases between. This CDR3 spans 14 amino acids. This CDR3 reads CASSVEGTNQPQHF. Here the CDR3 DNA reads TGTGCCAGCAGCGTAGAAGGGACCAATCAGCCCCAGCATTTT. Filled out from reference TRBV9 and TRBJ1-5, the complete variable domain reads DSGVTQTPKHLITATGQRVTLRCSPRSGDLSVYWYQQSLDQGLQFLIQYYNGEERAKGNILERFSAQQFPDLHSELNLSSLELGDSALYFCASSVEGTNQPQHFGDGTRLSIL.

With regard to this clonotype: Mismatch with germline at one junction end may stem from a read error. The V call is TRBV24-1, the J call TRBJ1-3; weak D call: TRBD1 (6 bases). The CDR3 extends over 19 amino acids. Germline-derived CDR1 and CDR2 are KGHDR and SFDVKD. This chain's CDR3 is CASSSFKRSGDYAGNTIYF. The CDR3 nucleotides are TGTGCCAGCAGTTCTTTCAAAAGGTCAGGGGACTACGCTGGAAACACCATATATTTT.